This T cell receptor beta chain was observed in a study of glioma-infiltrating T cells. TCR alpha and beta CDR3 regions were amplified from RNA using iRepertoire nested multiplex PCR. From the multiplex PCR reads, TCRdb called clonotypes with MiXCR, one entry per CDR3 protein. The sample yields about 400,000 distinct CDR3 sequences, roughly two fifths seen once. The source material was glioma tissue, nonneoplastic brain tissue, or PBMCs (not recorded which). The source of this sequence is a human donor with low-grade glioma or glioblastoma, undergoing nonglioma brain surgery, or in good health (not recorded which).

The CDR3 coding sequence is TGTGCCAGCAGCTTTCAGCGGGAGAGCACAGATACGCAGTATTTT. It encodes CASSFQRESTDTQYF. The genes are TRBV5-4 and TRBJ2-3; 8 bases are a match to TRBD2. J was trimmed by 0 bases and V by 2 bases; bases with no gene match: 2. This CDR3 region has 15 residues. The V gene's germline CDR1 is SGHNT and CDR2 YYREEE (reference sequence).